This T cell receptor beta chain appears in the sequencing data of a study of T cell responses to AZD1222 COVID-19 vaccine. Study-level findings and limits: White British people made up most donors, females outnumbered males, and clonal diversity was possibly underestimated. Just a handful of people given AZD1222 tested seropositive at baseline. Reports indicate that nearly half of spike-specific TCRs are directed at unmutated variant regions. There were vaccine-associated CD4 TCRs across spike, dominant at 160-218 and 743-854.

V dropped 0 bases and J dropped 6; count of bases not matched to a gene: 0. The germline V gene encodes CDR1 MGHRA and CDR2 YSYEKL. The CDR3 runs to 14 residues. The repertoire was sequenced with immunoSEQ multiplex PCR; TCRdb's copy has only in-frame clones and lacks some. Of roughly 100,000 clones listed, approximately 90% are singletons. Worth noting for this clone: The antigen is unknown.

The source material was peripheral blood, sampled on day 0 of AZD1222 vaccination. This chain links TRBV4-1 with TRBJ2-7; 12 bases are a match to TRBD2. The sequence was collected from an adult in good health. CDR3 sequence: CASSQEGLAGEQYF. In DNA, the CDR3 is TGCGCCAGCAGCCAAGAGGGACTAGCGGGCGAGCAGTACTTC.